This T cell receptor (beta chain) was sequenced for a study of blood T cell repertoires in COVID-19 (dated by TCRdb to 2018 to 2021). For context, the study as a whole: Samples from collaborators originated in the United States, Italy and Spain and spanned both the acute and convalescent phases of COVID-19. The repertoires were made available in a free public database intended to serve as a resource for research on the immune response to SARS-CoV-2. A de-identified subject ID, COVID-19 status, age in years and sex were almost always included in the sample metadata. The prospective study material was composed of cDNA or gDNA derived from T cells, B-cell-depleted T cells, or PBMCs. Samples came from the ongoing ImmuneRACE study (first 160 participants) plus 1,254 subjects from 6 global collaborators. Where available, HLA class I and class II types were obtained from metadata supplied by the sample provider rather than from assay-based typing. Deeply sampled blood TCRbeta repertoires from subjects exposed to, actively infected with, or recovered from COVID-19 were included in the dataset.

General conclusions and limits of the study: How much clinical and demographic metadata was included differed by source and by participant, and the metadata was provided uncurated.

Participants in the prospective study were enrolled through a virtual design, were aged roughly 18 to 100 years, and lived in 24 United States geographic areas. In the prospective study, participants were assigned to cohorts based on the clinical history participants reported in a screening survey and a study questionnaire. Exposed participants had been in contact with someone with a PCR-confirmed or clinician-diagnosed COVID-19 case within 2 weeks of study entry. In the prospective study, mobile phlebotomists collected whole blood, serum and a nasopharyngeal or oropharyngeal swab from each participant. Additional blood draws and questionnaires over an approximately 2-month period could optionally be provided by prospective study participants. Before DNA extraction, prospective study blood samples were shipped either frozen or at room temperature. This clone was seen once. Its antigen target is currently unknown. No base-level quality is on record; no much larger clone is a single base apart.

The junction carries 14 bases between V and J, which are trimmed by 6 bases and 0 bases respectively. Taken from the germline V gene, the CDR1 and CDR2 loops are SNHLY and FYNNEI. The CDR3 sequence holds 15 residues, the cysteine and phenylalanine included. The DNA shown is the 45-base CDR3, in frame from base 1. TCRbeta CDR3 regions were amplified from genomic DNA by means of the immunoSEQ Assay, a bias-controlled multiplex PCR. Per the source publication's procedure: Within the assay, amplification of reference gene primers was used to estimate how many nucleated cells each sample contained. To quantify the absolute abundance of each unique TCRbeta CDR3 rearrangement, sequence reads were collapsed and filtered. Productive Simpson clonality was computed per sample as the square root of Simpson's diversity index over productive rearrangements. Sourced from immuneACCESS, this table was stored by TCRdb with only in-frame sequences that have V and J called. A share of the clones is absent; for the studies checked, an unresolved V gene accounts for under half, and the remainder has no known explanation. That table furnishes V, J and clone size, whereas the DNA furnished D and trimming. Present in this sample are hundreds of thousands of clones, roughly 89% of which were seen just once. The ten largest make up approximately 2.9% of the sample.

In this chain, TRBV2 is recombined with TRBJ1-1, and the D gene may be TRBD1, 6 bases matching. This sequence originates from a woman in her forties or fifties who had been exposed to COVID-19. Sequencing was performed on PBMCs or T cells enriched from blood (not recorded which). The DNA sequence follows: TGTGCCAGCAGACCTCAGGGGCTTGTGAACACTGAAGCTTTCTTT. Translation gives CASRPQGLVNTEAFF. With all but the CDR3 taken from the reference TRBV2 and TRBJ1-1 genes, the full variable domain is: EPEVTQTPSHQVTQMGQEVILRCVPISNHLYFYWYRQILGQKVEFLVSFYNNEISEKSEIFDDQFSVERPDGSNFTLKIRSTKLEDSAMYFCASRPQGLVNTEAFFGQGTRLTVV.